What follows describes a single T cell receptor (beta chain). Across fewer than 25 US areas, participants ranged in age from about 18 to 100 years. The sample originates from a study of blood T cell repertoires in COVID-19. Background on the study: Acute-phase and convalescent COVID-19 samples originated in the United States, Italy and Spain. PBMCs, B-cell-depleted T cells, or T cells were the source of the cDNA or gDNA that made up the material.

Clones were sequenced by immunoSEQ multiplex PCR, and TCRdb holds only the in-frame ones, with some missing. Of some 270,000 clones in the sample, roughly 85% were seen once. Trimming took off 7 bases at V and 6 bases at J, with 9 bases between the two ends. Germline assignment: CDR1 MDHEN and CDR2 SYDVKM. This CDR3 is 12 amino acids long. The sequence came from a woman younger than 45 who had recovered from COVID-19. The V gene is TRBV28, the J gene TRBJ2-2; D unclear. Sequencing was done on a sample of PBMCs or T cells enriched from blood (not recorded which). The CDR3, as DNA: TGTGCCAGCACTGAGATCCCCGGGGAGCTGTTTTTT. It codes for CASTEIPGELFF.